The 20 T cell receptor beta chains below all came from one sample that was sequenced in a study of T cell repertoires in cytomegalovirus infection. MiXCR was run by TCRdb on the reads, yielding one entry per CDR3 protein. The sample has 350,000 to 550,000 distinct CDR3 sequences, 25% to 40% seen once; the top ten hold about 13%. Sequencing input: PBMCs. Source of these receptors: a human donor in good health (CMV status not recorded). Some clones in this sample may be carry-over from other donors' samples.

The rearrangement uses TRBV2 and TRBJ1-2, with D possibly being TRBD1 (5 bases). The CDR3 covers 17 residues. Germline V gives CDR1 SNHLY, CDR2 FYNNEI. V was pared by 6 bases and J by 4 bases, with 24 bases between. CDR3 region: CASSHGREEYTGYGYTF. The CDR3 DNA reads as TGTGCCAGCAGCCACGGCAGGGAAGAATATACTGGCTATGGCTACACCTTC.

This clonotype was found a few times. The gene calls are TRBV14 and TRBJ2-1, with D possibly called TRBD1 or TRBD2 (5 bases each). The CDR3 covers 15 residues. Germline-derived CDR1 and CDR2 are SGHDN and FVKESK. V gave up 1 base and J gave up 4 bases, with 11 bases separating them. CDR3: CASSQGDAVYNEQFF. CDR3 in DNA: TGTGCCAGCAGCCAAGGGGACGCTGTTTACAATGAGCAGTTCTTC. Complete variable domain (other parts from reference TRBV14 and TRBJ2-1): EAGVTQFPSHSVIEKGQTVTLRCDPISGHDNLYWYRRVMGKEIKFLLHFVKESKQDESGMPNNRFLAERTGGTYSTLKVQPAELEDSGVYFCASSQGDAVYNEQFFGPGTRLTVL.

This clonotype was picked up many times. This rearrangement joins TRBV12-3 or TRBV12-4 to TRBJ2-2, with D perhaps matching TRBD1 (6 bases). The V end lost 7 bases, the J end lost 3 bases, and 12 bases lay between the germline ends. The CDR3 is made up of 14 amino acids. The CDR3 region is CASTQGMDTGELFF. The CDR3 DNA sequence: TGTGCCAGCACCCAGGGGATGGACACCGGGGAGCTGTTTTTT.

At least ten counts were recorded for this clonotype. The chain has TRBV19 and TRBJ1-3; D is undetermined. Germline V gives CDR1 LNHDA, CDR2 SQIVND (reference sequence). Trimming cost V 8 bases and J 7 bases, with 3 bases left between them. This CDR3 is built from 9 residues. The CDR3 here is CASRNTIYF. CDR3 nucleotide sequence: TGTGCCAGTCGTAACACCATATATTTT.

The chain carries TRBV7-2 and TRBJ1-1; D is unclear. V lost 8 bases to trimming and J lost 0 bases, with 19 bases between them. The CDR3 contains 16 residues. The germline V gene has CDR1 SGHTA and CDR2 FQGNSA. The CDR3 protein is CASGPSGLTMNTEAFF. The CDR3 nucleotides are TGTGCCAGCGGACCTTCGGGCCTTACCATGAACACTGAAGCTTTCTTT.

For this clonotype: Compared with germline, one end of the junction differs, possibly owing to a read error. The chain employs TRBV28 and TRBJ1-5; D not certain. Looked up from germline, CDR1 is MDHEN and CDR2 is SYDVKM. The CDR3 loop spans 12 amino acids. The CDR3 DNA sequence: TGTGCCAGCAGTTGGGTCAATCAGCCCAAGCATTTT. It is translated as CASSWVNQPKHF.

The chain carries TRBV24-1 and TRBJ1-5, with D possibly matching TRBD1 (5 bases). The V gene lost 2 bases and the J gene lost 3 bases, with 10 bases spanning the gap. Germline V lookup: CDR1 KGHDR, CDR2 SFDVKD. The CDR3 extends over 15 amino acids. CDR3 in DNA: TGTGCCACCAGTGATTCCGGGACTTTCAATCAGCCCCAGCATTTT. It encodes CATSDSGTFNQPQHF.

The chain carries TRBV7-9 and TRBJ2-3, with D maybe TRBD2 (6 bases). Per germline, CDR1 SEHNR and CDR2 FQNEAQ (reference sequence). The CDR3 totals 21 residues. V shed 5 bases and J shed 4 bases, with 34 bases lying between them. In DNA form, the CDR3 reads TGTGCCAGCAGCCACACAGCGCCCCTAGCGTGGGCCACCGCGGGCCCAGATACGCAGTATTTT. It encodes CASSHTAPLAWATAGPDTQYF.

CDR3 sequence (DNA): TGCGCCAGCAGCGGCAGAAATCTCACCGGGGAGCTGTTTTTT. This codes for CASSGRNLTGELFF. The rearrangement joins TRBV5-1 to TRBJ2-2; D not resolved. CDR3 length equals 14 residues. CDR1 SGHRS and CDR2 YFSETQ come from the germline V gene. The ends were cut back, 4 bases at V and 4 bases at J, with 11 bases in the middle.

The sample holds one count of this clonotype. This chain uses TRBV7-9 with TRBJ1-2, with D hard to call. The germline CDR1 and CDR2 sequences are SEHNR and FQNEAQ (reference sequence). Trimming shortened V by 5 bases and J by 5 bases, and 18 bases separated the two germline ends. This CDR3 has 15 residues. CDR3: CASSPGRGLWYGYTF. The CDR3 nucleotides are TGTGCCAGCAGCCCGGGGAGAGGGCTTTGGTATGGCTACACCTTC.

This clonotype was observed a few times. CDR3 in DNA: TGCAGTGCCATACAGCCAACTAATGAAAAACTGTTTTTT. This codes for CSAIQPTNEKLFF. The chain recombines TRBV20-1 with TRBJ1-4, with D hard to call. Germline V lookup: CDR1 DFQATT, CDR2 SNEGSKA (reference sequence). Trimming removed 6 bases from V and 0 bases from J, with 8 bases in between. The CDR3 sequence is 13 residues long.

This clonotype has a count of ten or more. CDR3 in amino acids: CASSLAGARETQYF. In nucleotides, the CDR3 is TGTGCCAGCAGCTTAGCGGGGGCGCGGGAGACCCAGTACTTC. V usage is TRBV7-2 and J usage is TRBJ2-5; TRBD1 might be the D (6 bases). Looked up from germline, CDR1 is SGHTA and CDR2 is FQGNSA. The CDR3 runs 14 residues. V dropped 0 bases and J dropped 5 bases, with 10 bases sitting between them.

The table lists this clonotype with a few counts. The rearrangement uses TRBV7-8 and TRBJ2-7; D call uncertain. The CDR3 covers 16 residues. Germline CDR1 and CDR2: SGHVS and FQNEAQ. Trimming took off 2 bases at V and 0 bases at J, with 14 bases between the two ends. CDR3 DNA: TGTGCCAGCAGCTTATATTACGGCTTTAGCTCCTACGAGCAGTACTTC. Translation: CASSLYYGFSSYEQYF.

This clonotype was counted between two and nine times. This chain connects TRBV7-8 to TRBJ1-6; 9 bases align to TRBD1. V shed 6 bases, J shed 11 bases, and the junction held 8 bases outside the gene matches. The CDR3 contains 14 residues. In germline, CDR1 is SGHVS, CDR2 FQNEAQ. CDR3 coding DNA: TGTGCCAGCAGTAAGGACAGGGGAGTGACACCCCTCCACTTT. This sequence encodes CASSKDRGVTPLHF.

This clonotype was observed a few times. This chain connects TRBV10-3 to TRBJ2-1; tentative D call: TRBD2 (5 bases). CDR3 length equals 14 residues. V was cut by 1 base and J by 8 bases, with 12 bases left in between. Looked up from germline, CDR1 is ENHRY and CDR2 is SYGVKD. The CDR3 loop reads CAISEFSEVDEQFF. CDR3 DNA: TGTGCCATCAGTGAGTTTAGCGAGGTGGATGAGCAGTTCTTC.

This clonotype was observed once. A much larger clone differs by one base, so this may be a read error. The chain has TRBV7-2 and TRBJ1-1, with D tentatively TRBD1 (5 bases). In germline, CDR1 is SGHTA, CDR2 FQGNSA. This CDR3 has 14 residues. CDR3: CASSLWQGNTEAYF. The CDR3 DNA reads as TGTGCCAGCAGCTTATGGCAGGGAAACACTGAAGCTTACTTT.

This sequence joins TRBV11-2 and TRBJ2-3; no firm D call. V was shortened by 5 bases and J by 7 bases, with 13 bases between the two germline ends. Germline-derived CDR1 and CDR2 are SGHAT and FQNNGV. This CDR3 contains 13 residues. The CDR3 nucleotides are TGTGCCAGCAGCCCTCTTAGGTCAAATACGCAGTATTTT. It yields the protein CASSPLRSNTQYF.

This rearrangement joins TRBV20-1 to TRBJ2-1; 7 bases map to TRBD2. Germline V gene sequence: CDR1 DFQATT, CDR2 SNEGSKA (reference sequence). V lost 1 base to trimming and J lost 6 bases; unmatched junction nucleotides: 6. There are 14 residues in the CDR3. This chain's CDR3 is CSARVGGKFNEQFF. As DNA, the CDR3 is TGCAGTGCTAGAGTGGGGGGGAAATTCAATGAGCAGTTCTTC.

Details on this clonotype: Since a much larger clone is just one base distant, this may be a read error. The chain employs TRBV12-3 or TRBV12-4 and TRBJ1-1; D may be TRBD1 (5 bases). The length of the CDR3 is 15 residues. The CDR3 region has the DNA TGTTCCAGCAGTTTAGGGGCGGTGAGGGGCACTGAAGCTTTCTTT. Translated, it gives CSSSLGAVRGTEAFF.

On this clonotype itself: Sequence at one end of the junction differs from germline and may be a read error. The V call is TRBV5-6, the J call TRBJ2-5; TRBD2 matches at 11 bases. There are 16 residues in the CDR3. From germline, CDR1 is SGHDT and CDR2 YYEEEE. DNA of the CDR3: TGTGCCAGCAGCTTGGGTCTAGCGGGGGGCGAAGTGACCAATTCCTTC. Protein sequence: CASSLGLAGGEVTNSF. Supplemented by reference TRBV5-6 and TRBJ2-5, the full variable domain reads DAGVTQSPTHLIKTRGQQVTLRCSPKSGHDTVSWYQQALGQGPQFIFQYYEEEERQRGNFPDRFSGHQFPNYSSELNVNALLLGDSALYLCASSLGLAGGEVTNSFGPGTRLLVL.